This T cell receptor (beta chain) stems from a study of OX40 agonist ivuxolimab in advanced cancers. At the level of the study: Patients enrolled in dose escalation were diagnosed with hepatocellular carcinoma, melanoma, renal cell or head and neck cancer.

V lost 2 bases to trimming and J lost 8 bases, with 11 bases between them. Per the germline V gene, CDR1 is SGHRS and CDR2 is YFSETQ. There are 13 residues in the CDR3. To note about this clone: What it binds is unknown.

Collection of blood occurred at baseline, at cycle 4 day 1, and at cycle 7 day 1. Study-level results: Expanded clones tended on average to be more numerous among CD8+ T cells than CD4+. CD4+ and CD8+ blood T cells expanded clonally by week 6 at 0.1 to 3.0 mg/kg.

Measured with immunoSEQ multiplex PCR; TCRdb has only the in-frame clones, and not every one. The sample carries 26,000 or so clones, roughly 70% recorded once. The starting material was CD4+ or CD8+ T cells sorted from blood, obtained in a trial of the OX40 agonist ivuxolimab. V usage is TRBV5-1 and J usage is TRBJ2-4; TRBD2 might be the D (6 bases). This receptor was identified in an adult with an advanced solid tumor such as melanoma, head and neck, liver or kidney cancer. The CDR3 bases are TGCGCCAGCAGCTTAGGAGGGAAATACATTCAGTACTTC. Translation gives CASSLGGKYIQYF.